Listed here are 14 T cell receptor beta chains from one sample, sequenced in a study of cytomegalovirus exposure and HLA in healthy donors. PCR amplification relied on 60 Vbeta primers (plus 13 Jbeta primers). Here immunoSEQ multiplex PCR was the method, and the copy in TCRdb shows in-frame clones only, minus some. Of about 80,000 clones listed, about four fifths were seen once; the top ten hold about 30%. Sequenced: PBMCs. The receptors shown here come from a man aged 45-60 years in good health and CMV-seropositive.

For the CDR3, the DNA is TGTGCCAGTAGTCGACAGGGAGATCAGCCCCAGCATTTT. Its protein is CASSRQGDQPQHF. The chain employs TRBV19 and TRBJ1-5, with 7 bases identical to TRBD1. V was clipped by 5 bases and J by 5 bases; unmatched bases: 3. The CDR3 extends over 13 amino acids. Germline CDR1 is LNHDA and CDR2 is SQIVND (reference sequence).

V and J are TRBV7-2 and TRBJ2-7, with D perhaps TRBD1 (5 bases). Per germline, CDR1 SGHTA and CDR2 FQGNSA. The CDR3 extends over 13 amino acids. Trimming took off 5 bases at V and 2 bases at J, with 10 bases between the two ends. In DNA, the CDR3 is TGTGCCAGCAGCCGTGACAGTCCCTACGAGCAGTACTTC. It translates to CASSRDSPYEQYF.

About this clone: Its ends do not fully match the called genes, so a read error is possible. The chain links TRBV9 to TRBJ2-5; 13 bases align to TRBD2. The germline gives CDR1 SGDLS, CDR2 YYNGEE. CDR3 length: 18 residues. CDR3 nucleotides: TGTGCCAGTAGCGTAGGGACTAGCGGGACCTACTTCCAAGAGACCCAGTACTTC. It is translated as CASSVGTSGTYFQETQYF.

The rearrangement joins TRBV6-5 to TRBJ2-1, with unresolved D. The germline CDR1 and CDR2 sequences are MNHEY and SVGAGI. The CDR3 length is 16 residues. Trimming cost V 0 bases and J 3 bases, with 12 bases left between them. The CDR3 loop reads CASSYSPARGYNEQFF. The CDR3 DNA reads TGTGCCAGCAGTTACTCCCCAGCGCGCGGCTACAATGAGCAGTTCTTC.

This clone was recorded a few times. The chain is built from TRBV27 and TRBJ2-3; 10 nucleotides agree with TRBD2. Trimming cost V 3 bases and J 0 bases; bases outside gene matches: 3. Germline V CDR1 and CDR2: MNHEY, SMNVEV (reference sequence). The length of the CDR3 is 16 residues. CDR3 sequence: CASSFIAGGSTDTQYF. The CDR3, as DNA: TGTGCCAGCAGTTTCATAGCGGGAGGAAGCACAGATACGCAGTATTTT.

The rearrangement uses TRBV5-1 and TRBJ2-7; 9 positions match TRBD1. J gave up 4 bases and V 2 bases, and 4 bases lay outside the gene matches. This CDR3 is 14 amino acids long. The germline V gene has CDR1 SGHRS and CDR2 YFSETQ. CDR3 sequence reads: CASSFGGTGYEQYF. Here the CDR3 DNA reads TGCGCCAGCAGCTTTGGCGGGACAGGGTACGAGCAGTACTTC.

This clone was recorded a few times. The rearrangement links TRBV2 to TRBJ2-1, with 9 bases matching TRBD2. V gave up 8 bases and J gave up 6 bases; unmatched junction bases: 8. Germline V gene lookup returns CDR1 SNHLY and CDR2 FYNNEI. The CDR3 is made up of 14 amino acids. The CDR3 DNA reads TGTGCCAGCTCCCCCGGGACTAGCCGCAATGAGCAGTTCTTC. Protein sequence: CASSPGTSRNEQFF.

The chain is built from TRBV7-2 and TRBJ2-1; D gene unclear. Germline CDR1 reads SGHTA; CDR2 reads FQGNSA. The CDR3 has 13 residues. The V gene lost 1 base and the J gene lost 7 bases, with 8 bases spanning the gap. The chain's CDR3 is CASSLVIENEQFF. CDR3 nucleotide sequence: TGTGCCAGCAGCTTAGTAATCGAGAATGAGCAGTTCTTC.

This clone was observed a handful of times. The CDR3 is CASSESIAGGNTQYF. The DNA for the CDR3 is TGCGCCAGCAGTGAGAGTATAGCGGGAGGGAATACGCAGTATTTT. The chain joins TRBV10-1 to TRBJ2-3; 11 bases map to TRBD2. CDR3 length: 15 residues. Germline V gives CDR1 WNHNN, CDR2 SYGVQD (reference sequence). After removal of 2 bases from V and 7 bases from J, the junction contained 5 bases not matched to a gene.

This clone was counted a single time. This rearrangement joins TRBV23-1 to TRBJ2-2; 9 nucleotides align to TRBD1. TRBV23-1 is flagged as an ORF with uncertain function. Trimming cost V 7 bases and J 5 bases; bases outside gene matches: 8. The length of the CDR3 is 15 residues. CDR3 coding DNA: TGCGCCAGCAAGGGACGACAGGGGGTGACCGGGGAGCTGTTTTTT. Translating it yields CASKGRQGVTGELFF.

This clone came up a few times. This rearrangement joins TRBV27 to TRBJ2-1, with D possibly being TRBD2 (6 bases). The length of the CDR3 is 15 residues. The germline V and J ends were trimmed by 6 bases and 3 bases, with 15 bases remaining between them. CDR1 is MNHEY, CDR2 SMNVEV, per germline (reference sequence). CDR3 in amino acids: CASSLLAEVYNEQFF. CDR3 DNA sequence: TGTGCCAGCAGCTTACTAGCCGAAGTCTACAATGAGCAGTTCTTC.

Notes on this clone: Germline and junction disagree at one end, which may indicate a read error. The genes are TRBV5-4 and TRBJ2-7; no definite D call. This CDR3 contains 16 residues. CDR1 is SGHNT, CDR2 YYREEE, per germline (reference sequence). The CDR3 DNA is TGCGCCAGCAGCCAAGATCGAGGAGCTAGTTCCTACGAGCAGTACTTC. Protein sequence: CASSQDRGASSYEQYF.

This clone has more than one count but fewer than ten. The rearrangement joins TRBV7-9 to TRBJ2-7, with 7 bases matching TRBD1. Trimming cost V 5 bases and J 2 bases; bases outside gene matches: 6. The CDR3 totals 14 residues. Looked up from germline, CDR1 is SEHNR and CDR2 is FQNEAQ (reference sequence). This chain's CDR3 is CASSSRDSTYEQYF. The CDR3 nucleotides are TGTGCCAGCAGCAGCCGGGACAGTACCTACGAGCAGTACTTC.

CDR3 residues: CATALPPEVYEQYF. CDR3 nucleotide sequence: TGTGCCACCGCGTTGCCGCCAGAGGTCTACGAGCAGTACTTC. The chain recombines TRBV11-2 with TRBJ2-7, with D unclear. The CDR3 loop spans 14 amino acids. V lost 10 bases and J 3 bases, leaving 19 bases between the germline ends. The germline CDR1 and CDR2 sequences are SGHAT and FQNNGV.